This T cell receptor beta chain was found in a study of T cell responses to AZD1222 COVID-19 vaccine (dated by TCRdb to 2020 to 2023). Broadly, across the study: A total of over 230 trial participants underwent TCR sequencing, of whom more than 200 had received two doses of AZD1222 and some 25 had received two doses of the MenACWY control vaccine. Trial participants were enrolled by age into 18-55, 56-69 and 70-plus year subgroups, with 148, 28 and 57 TCR-sequenced participants respectively.

Concerning this clone itself: Its antigen remains unidentified. Per-base quality was not reported, and no clone a single base away is much larger than it.

Study-level results and caveats: Participants were mostly white British, with more females than males. The authors suggested clonal diversity may have been underestimated. Only five to seven AZD1222 recipients were SARS-CoV-2 seropositive at baseline, limiting conclusions about previously exposed vaccinees. Because no samples from the day 14 peak response were available, repertoires could be characterized only after the peak T cell response. Reportedly, close to half of the unique spike-specific TCRs recognized epitopes lying outside the regions that are mutated in the B.1.351 and B.1.1.7 variants. A significant rise in spike-specific TCR breadth and depth was observed after two AZD1222 doses relative to day 0 and relative to MenACWY recipients. The whole spike protein was spanned by vaccine-associated CD4 TCRs, and dominant responses were seen in regions 160-218 and 743-854. In the small 56-69-year group, the increase in depth fell short of significance, most likely because of low power.

Trimming at the junction amounts to 1 base on V and 2 bases on J, and the germline ends lie 15 bases apart. From the cysteine through the phenylalanine, the CDR3 covers 17 amino acids. Only CDR3 DNA remains: 51 bases, in frame from the first base. Looking up the germline V gene yields CDR1 SGHVS and CDR2 FNYEAQ. The CDR3 regions of human TCRbeta chains were subjected to immunosequencing. On the authors' methods: Repertoire TCRs were matched against a reference library of SARS-CoV-2-specific TCRs generated with the MIRA antigen-specificity platform. Breadth was defined as the fraction of unique TCRs that were SARS-CoV-2-associated. Depth was defined as the fraction of total T cells that were SARS-CoV-2-associated. Using the MIRA data, each spike-specific TCR was assigned both to the spike region to which the TCR was reactive and to a CD4 or CD8 class. Log10-transformed breadth and depth values were compared by one-way ANOVA with Sidak's multiple comparisons tests. As stored in TCRdb, this immuneACCESS dataset retains in-frame rearrangements with V and J assigned. A fraction of the clones does not appear; measured against another copy, unresolved V genes explain less than half of the discrepancy, and the remainder lacks a known reason. D and trimming were read from the DNA, whereas the V and J calls and clone size are those reported in that table. The sample table shows some 94,000 clones, and roughly 89% are seen once. About 5.2% of the sample lies in the top ten.

The sample's time point label, decoded: about 28 days (+/-7) after the second vaccine dose. Because spike-specific TCR depth and breadth did not differ between the two schedules, AZD1222 recipients who got a second dose at roughly 4 weeks were pooled with those who got a second dose at roughly 12 weeks. Samples from vaccinated people were obtained from the UK trials COV001 and COV002, which included a single-blind randomized controlled phase 2/3 trial of AZD1222 (ChAdOx1 nCoV-19) in healthy adults. Trial participant PBMC samples were collected at day 0 and day 28 after the second dose for TCRbeta chain sequencing.

The specimen was peripheral blood, collected 28 days after the second AZD1222 dose. This TCR was recovered from an adult who received the AZD1222 COVID-19 vaccine. The chain was built from TRBV7-6 and TRBJ1-5, with TRBD1 perhaps the D gene, on 6 matching bases. The CDR3 reads CASSLEGGVFGNQPQHF. The sequenced DNA is TGTGCCAGCAGCTTAGAAGGGGGGGTTTTTGGCAATCAGCCCCAGCATTTT. Outside the CDR3, residues come from the reference TRBV7-6 and TRBJ1-5 proteins, so the full variable domain is: GAGVSQSPRYKVTKRGQDVALRCDPISGHVSLYWYRQALGQGPEFLTYFNYEAQQDKSGLPNDRFSAERPEGSISTLTIQRTEQRDSAMYRCASSLEGGVFGNQPQHFGDGTRLSIL.